Listed below are T cell receptor beta chains from one sample, sequenced in a study of blood T cells in healthy people across ages. MiXCR, run by TCRdb on the 5' RACE reads, gives a single entry per CDR3 protein. The sample records roughly 1.5 million distinct CDR3 sequences, approximately 39% being singletons. Sample: blood. The receptor set was obtained from a woman in her late teens or twenties in good health. CDR3s leave out the opening cysteine and the closing phenylalanine or tryptophan.

TRBJ2-3 TRBV11-2 AGSLDLAPDTQY
TRBJ2-7 TRBV27 ASRPGLAGTYEQY
TRBJ2-5 TRBV3-1 ASKLAGVQETQY
TRBJ1-2 TRBV27 ASSSGQGRIDYGYT
TRBJ2-7 TRBV20-1 SARDPGTVSYEQY
TRBJ2-1 TRBV15 ATRGGLDDIISYNEQF
TRBJ2-1 TRBV7-8 ASSAGQFRNEQF
TRBJ2-7 TRBV28 ASSADRSYEQY
TRBJ2-1 TRBV11-1 ASSSPGENEQF
TRBJ2-5 TRBV7-2 ASSPRTRTGPYNEQY
TRBJ2-1 TRBV30 AWNAGLSYNEQF
TRBJ2-7 TRBV9 ASSVAVFGEQY
- TRBV28 ASRTGLVETQY
TRBJ2-3 TRBV6-2/TRBV6-3 ASRLAGGGSDTQY
TRBJ2-4 TRBV27 ASSSRAGRVAKNIQY
TRBJ2-7 TRBV7-2 ASSLGGSQPIYEQY
TRBJ2-2 TRBV6-2/TRBV6-3 ASSYFKNTGELF
TRBJ1-6 TRBV3-1 ASSQVRNSPLH
TRBJ2-7 TRBV2 ASRVQTGNYEQY
TRBJ2-7 TRBV20-1 SARIGGRSSYEQY
TRBJ1-2 TRBV11-2 ASSLVAQGGT
TRBJ2-7 TRBV12-3/TRBV12-4 ASSFVGNYEQY
TRBJ1-5 TRBV9 ASSVGTSNQPQH
TRBJ2-2 TRBV4-1 ASSQSLGSTGELF
TRBJ2-1 TRBV20-1 SARSGGLFDEQF
TRBJ2-7 TRBV3-1 ASSQDRPDRTGHPYEQY
TRBJ2-1 TRBV7-7 ASSIRQGTGQF
TRBJ2-2 TRBV14 ASSQDLGVSTGELF